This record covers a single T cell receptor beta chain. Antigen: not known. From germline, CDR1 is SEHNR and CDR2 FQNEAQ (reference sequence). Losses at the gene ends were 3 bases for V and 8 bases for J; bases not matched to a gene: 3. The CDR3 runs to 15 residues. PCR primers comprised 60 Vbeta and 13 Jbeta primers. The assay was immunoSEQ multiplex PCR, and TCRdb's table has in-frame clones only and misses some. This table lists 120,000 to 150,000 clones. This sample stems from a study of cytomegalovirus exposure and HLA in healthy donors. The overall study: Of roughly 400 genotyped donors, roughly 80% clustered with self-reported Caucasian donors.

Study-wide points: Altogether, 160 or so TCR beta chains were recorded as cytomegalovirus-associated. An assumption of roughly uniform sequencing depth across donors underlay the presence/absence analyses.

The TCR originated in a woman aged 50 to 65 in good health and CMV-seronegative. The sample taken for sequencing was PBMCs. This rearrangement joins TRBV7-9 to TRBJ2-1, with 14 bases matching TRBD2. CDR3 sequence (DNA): TGTGCCAGCAGCTTCGGGACTAGCGGGAGCGATGAGCAGTTCTTC. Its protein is CASSFGTSGSDEQFF. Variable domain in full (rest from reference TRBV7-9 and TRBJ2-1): DTGVSQNPRHKITKRGQNVTFRCDPISEHNRLYWYRQTLGQGPEFLTYFQNEAQLEKSRLLSDRFSAERPKGSFSTLEIQRTEQGDSAMYLCASSFGTSGSDEQFFGPGTRLTVL.